The clone carrying this T cell receptor (beta chain) has more than one count but fewer than ten. The V gene's germline CDR1 is DFQATT and CDR2 SNEGSKA (reference sequence). V was pared by 3 bases and J by 3 bases, with 17 bases between. This CDR3 contains 15 residues. TCRdb re-called the RT-PCR reads through MiXCR, storing one row per CDR3 protein. The data hold about 680,000 distinct CDR3 sequences, with more than 13% observed a single time. This chain connects TRBV20-1 to TRBJ1-1; D possibly corresponds to TRBD1 (6 bases). Sequences were obtained from memory CD4+ T cells from blood. This TCR came from a female donor in good health, serving as a healthy control. CDR3 amino acids: CSASWMTGPDTEAFF. The CDR3 DNA reads as TGCAGTGCTAGTTGGATGACAGGTCCCGACACTGAAGCTTTCTTT.